Each of the 14 T cell receptor beta chains below was sequenced from the same sample in a study of shared clonotypes between healthy human individuals (dated by TCRdb to about 2020). Receptors were amplified or captured by the immunoSEQ multiplex PCR assay. Held by TCRdb, this immuneACCESS table contains in-frame sequences only and omits some clones. Under half of the omission traces to an unresolved V gene where checked; the cause of the rest is unknown. The sample profile shows over 1.4 million clones; roughly 96% of them were found once. Approximately 1% of the sample is held by the ten biggest clonotypes. Sequenced input: naive CD4+ T cells sorted from blood. The cell subset or site label, as the study defines it: CD45RA+ positively selected. The receptors originated from a man aged 25 to 40 in good health.

The V gene is TRBV20-1, the J gene TRBJ1-1; D may be TRBD1 (5 bases). This CDR3 region has 11 residues. Germline CDR1 reads DFQATT; CDR2 reads SNEGSKA (reference sequence). V lost 6 bases and J 5 bases, leaving 10 bases between the germline ends. The CDR3 DNA reads as TGCAGTGCAGAAACAGGAACTGAAGCTTTCTTT. It translates to CSAETGTEAFF.

This rearrangement joins TRBV2 to TRBJ2-5, with TRBD2 identical over 8 bases. The CDR3 consists of 13 residues. Germline loops: CDR1 SNHLY, CDR2 FYNNEI. V was clipped by 2 bases and J by 5 bases; unmatched bases: 1. For the CDR3, the DNA is TGTGCCAGCAGTGAACAGCGGGAGGAGACCCAGTACTTC. The encoded protein is CASSEQREETQYF.

V and J are TRBV11-3 and TRBJ2-5; D is perhaps TRBD1 (8 bases). The CDR3 spans 17 residues. In germline, CDR1 is SGHNT, CDR2 YENEEA. The V and J ends lost 6 bases and 0 bases respectively, with 20 bases between them. CDR3 protein: CASRRGQGGGYQETQYF. The DNA for the CDR3 is TGTGCCAGCAGAAGAGGACAGGGAGGGGGCTACCAAGAGACCCAGTACTTC.

The chain is built from TRBV6-5 and TRBJ1-4; D is perhaps TRBD1 (6 bases). Germline values: CDR1 MNHEY, CDR2 SVGAGI. The CDR3 consists of 15 residues. V was trimmed by 6 bases and J by 1 base, leaving 12 bases between them. CDR3 protein: CASSNRVGTNEKLFF. The CDR3 region has the DNA TGTGCCAGCAGCAACAGGGTGGGAACTAATGAAAAACTGTTTTTT.

CDR3 loop: CASSVSPGGRYTGELFF. The CDR3 region has the DNA TGTGCCAGTAGTGTGTCCCCGGGCGGGAGGTACACCGGGGAGCTGTTTTTT. The chain recombines TRBV19 with TRBJ2-2; 8 bases map to TRBD2. CDR1 and CDR2 (germline): LNHDA, SQIVND (reference sequence). The CDR3 is 17 amino acids. After removal of 5 bases from V and 3 bases from J, the junction contained 11 bases not matched to a gene.

The chain recombines TRBV27 with TRBJ1-2, with 7 positions matching TRBD1. V lost 5 bases to trimming and J lost 1 base; unmatched junction nucleotides: 10. The germline CDR1 and CDR2 sequences are MNHEY and SMNVEV (reference sequence). This CDR3 region has 16 residues. The CDR3 sequence: CASSMYGQARNYGYTF. In DNA, the CDR3 is TGTGCCAGCAGTATGTATGGACAGGCCCGTAACTATGGCTACACCTTC.

The chain joins TRBV29-1 to TRBJ2-7, with D unclear. In germline, CDR1 is SQVTM, CDR2 ANQGSEA. This CDR3 contains 13 residues. V lost 7 bases and J 6 bases, leaving 19 bases between the germline ends. Here the CDR3 DNA reads TGCAGCGGGGCGGCCGGAACTACGCGCGAGCAGTACTTC. Amino acid sequence: CSGAAGTTREQYF.

This sequence joins TRBV28 and TRBJ1-5, with unresolved D. This CDR3 has 12 amino acids. The germline V and J ends were trimmed by 4 bases and 11 bases, with 12 bases remaining between them. Per germline, CDR1 MDHEN and CDR2 SYDVKM. In DNA, the CDR3 is TGTGCCAGCAGTTCGGCCGAAGAGGCCCAGCATTTT. Translation gives CASSSAEEAQHF.

The chain carries TRBV2 and TRBJ1-1; D uncertain. Germline V gene lookup returns CDR1 SNHLY and CDR2 FYNNEI. The V end lost 7 bases, the J end lost 5 bases, and 17 bases lay between the germline ends. The CDR3 contains 14 residues. The CDR3, as DNA: TGTGCCAGCACTCGGGAGCGGGCGGAGACTGAAGCTTTCTTT. This encodes CASTRERAETEAFF. Variable domain in full (rest from reference TRBV2 and TRBJ1-1): EPEVTQTPSHQVTQMGQEVILRCVPISNHLYFYWYRQILGQKVEFLVSFYNNEISEKSEIFDDQFSVERPDGSNFTLKIRSTKLEDSAMYFCASTRERAETEAFFGQGTRLTVV.

V gene TRBV7-9 combines with J gene TRBJ2-5, with no clear D. Per germline, CDR1 SEHNR and CDR2 FQNEAQ (reference sequence). V dropped 5 bases and J dropped 0 bases, with 7 bases sitting between them. The CDR3 has 13 amino acids. CDR3 DNA: TGTGCCAGCAGCCCTGCCAACCAAGAGACCCAGTACTTC. Protein sequence: CASSPANQETQYF.

This chain uses TRBV29-1 with TRBJ2-7, with D perhaps matching TRBD2 (5 bases). The CDR3 is 13 amino acids. CDR1 is SQVTM and CDR2 is ANQGSEA in the germline V gene. V was trimmed by 6 bases and J by 5 bases, leaving 17 bases between them. The CDR3 bases are TGCAGCGTCAGGAGAGGACTGGGGAACGAGCAGTACTTC. It encodes CSVRRGLGNEQYF.

This chain connects TRBV7-9 to TRBJ1-5; D unresolved. Germline V lookup: CDR1 SEHNR, CDR2 FQNEAQ (reference sequence). The CDR3 is 13 residues long. Trimming removed 5 bases at V and 7 bases at J, with 12 bases between. The CDR3 bases are TGTGCCAGCAGCCCCCGTCGCGGGCAGCCCCAGCATTTT. Translated: CASSPRRGQPQHF.

J is TRBJ2-7 and V is TRBV5-8; no clear D. The V gene's germline CDR1 is SGHTS and CDR2 YDEGEE. V lost 4 bases and J 3 bases, leaving 8 bases between the germline ends. This CDR3 is built from 12 residues. For the CDR3, the DNA is TGTGCCAGCAGCCAAAGATTCTACGAGCAGTACTTC. It yields the protein CASSQRFYEQYF.

The gene calls are TRBV7-9 and TRBJ2-3; the D gene is possibly TRBD2 (7 bases). The CDR3 sequence is 18 residues long. CDR1 is SEHNR, CDR2 FQNEAQ, per germline (reference sequence). The V and J ends lost 0 bases and 0 bases respectively, with 16 bases between them. CDR3 sequence: CASSLAGGPSASTDTQYF. In DNA form, the CDR3 reads TGTGCCAGCAGCTTAGCGGGGGGGCCTAGCGCTAGCACAGATACGCAGTATTTT.